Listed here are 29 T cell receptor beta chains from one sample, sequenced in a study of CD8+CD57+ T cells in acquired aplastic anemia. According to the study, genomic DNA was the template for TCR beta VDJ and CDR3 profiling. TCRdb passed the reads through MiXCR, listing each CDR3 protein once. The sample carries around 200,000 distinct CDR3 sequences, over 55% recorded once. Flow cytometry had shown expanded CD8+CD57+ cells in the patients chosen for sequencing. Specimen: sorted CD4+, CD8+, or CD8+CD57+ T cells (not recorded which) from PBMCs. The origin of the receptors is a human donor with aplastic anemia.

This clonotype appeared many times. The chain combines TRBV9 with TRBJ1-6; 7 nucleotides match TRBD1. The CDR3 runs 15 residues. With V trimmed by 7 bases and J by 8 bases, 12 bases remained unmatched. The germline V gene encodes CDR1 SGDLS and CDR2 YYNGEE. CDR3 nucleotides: TGTGCCAGCGGCGGTCCAGGGGGATTGGATTCACCCCTCCACTTT. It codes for CASGGPGGLDSPLHF. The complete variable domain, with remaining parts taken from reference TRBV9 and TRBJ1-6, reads DSGVTQTPKHLITATGQRVTLRCSPRSGDLSVYWYQQSLDQGLQFLIQYYNGEERAKGNILERFSAQQFPDLHSELNLSSLELGDSALYFCASGGPGGLDSPLHFGNGTRLTVT.

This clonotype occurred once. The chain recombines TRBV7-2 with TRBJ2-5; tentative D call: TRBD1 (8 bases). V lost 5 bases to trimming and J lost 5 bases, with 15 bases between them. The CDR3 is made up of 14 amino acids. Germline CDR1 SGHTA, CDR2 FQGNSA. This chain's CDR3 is CASSEQGGEETQYF. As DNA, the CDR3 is TGTGCCAGCAGCGAACAGGGGGGGGAGGAGACCCAGTACTTC. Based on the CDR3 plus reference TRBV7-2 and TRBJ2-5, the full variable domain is GAGVSQSPSNKVTEKGKDVELRCDPISGHTALYWYRQSLGQGLEFLIYFQGNSAPDKSGLPSDRFSAERTGGSVSTLTIQRTQQEDSAVYLCASSEQGGEETQYFGPGTRLLVL.

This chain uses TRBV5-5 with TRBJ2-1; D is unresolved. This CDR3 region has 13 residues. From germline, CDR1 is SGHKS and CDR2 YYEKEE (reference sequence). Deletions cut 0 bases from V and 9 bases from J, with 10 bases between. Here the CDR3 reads CASSLAPTLEQFF. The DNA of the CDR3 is TGTGCCAGCAGCTTGGCCCCAACTCTTGAGCAGTTCTTC.

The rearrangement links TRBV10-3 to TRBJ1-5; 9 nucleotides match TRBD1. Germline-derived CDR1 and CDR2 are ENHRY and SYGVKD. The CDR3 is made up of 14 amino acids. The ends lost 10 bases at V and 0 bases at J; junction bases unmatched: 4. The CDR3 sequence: CATWDRDSNQPQHF. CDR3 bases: TGTGCCACCTGGGACAGGGATAGCAATCAGCCCCAGCATTTT.

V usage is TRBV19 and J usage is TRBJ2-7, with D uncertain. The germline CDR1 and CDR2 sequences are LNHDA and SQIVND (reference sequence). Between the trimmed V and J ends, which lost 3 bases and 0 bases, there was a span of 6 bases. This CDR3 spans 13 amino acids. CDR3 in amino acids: CASSMTPSYEQYF. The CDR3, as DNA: TGTGCCAGTAGTATGACCCCCTCCTACGAGCAGTACTTC.

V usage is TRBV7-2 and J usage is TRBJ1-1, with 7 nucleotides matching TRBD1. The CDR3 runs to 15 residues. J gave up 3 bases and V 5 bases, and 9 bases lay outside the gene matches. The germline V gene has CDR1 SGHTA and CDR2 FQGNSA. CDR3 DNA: TGTGCCAGCAGCCCCCGCACAGGGGCCTACACTGAAGCTTTCTTT. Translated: CASSPRTGAYTEAFF.

Written as DNA, the CDR3 is TGTGCCAGCAGCCAAGTTTCCCAAGACTATGGCTACACCTTC. It is translated as CASSQVSQDYGYTF. The rearrangement uses TRBV4-2 and TRBJ1-2; D is unresolved. The CDR3 runs to 14 residues. V lost 1 base and J lost 3, with 9 bases in between. Per germline, CDR1 LGHNA and CDR2 YNFKEQ.

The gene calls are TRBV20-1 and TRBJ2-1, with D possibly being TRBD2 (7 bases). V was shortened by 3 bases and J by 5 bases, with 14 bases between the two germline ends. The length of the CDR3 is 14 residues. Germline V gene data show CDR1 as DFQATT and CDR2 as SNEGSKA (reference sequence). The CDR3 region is CSARGGAQHNEQFF. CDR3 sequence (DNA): TGCAGTGCTAGGGGGGGGGCGCAGCACAATGAGCAGTTCTTC.

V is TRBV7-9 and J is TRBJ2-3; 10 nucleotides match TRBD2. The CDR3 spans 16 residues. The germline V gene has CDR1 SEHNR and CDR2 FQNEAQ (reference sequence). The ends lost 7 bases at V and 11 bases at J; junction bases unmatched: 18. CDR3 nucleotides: TGTGCCAGCACCCTGGGGGCTAGCGGGGGATTCGACGAGCAGTATTTT. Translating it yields CASTLGASGGFDEQYF.

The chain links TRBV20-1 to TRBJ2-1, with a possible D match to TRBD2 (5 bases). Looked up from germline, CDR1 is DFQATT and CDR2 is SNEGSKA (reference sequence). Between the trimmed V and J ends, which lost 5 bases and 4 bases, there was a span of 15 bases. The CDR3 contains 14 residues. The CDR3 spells CSAPTGILYNEQFF. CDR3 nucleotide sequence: TGCAGTGCTCCAACCGGGATCCTTTACAATGAGCAGTTCTTC.

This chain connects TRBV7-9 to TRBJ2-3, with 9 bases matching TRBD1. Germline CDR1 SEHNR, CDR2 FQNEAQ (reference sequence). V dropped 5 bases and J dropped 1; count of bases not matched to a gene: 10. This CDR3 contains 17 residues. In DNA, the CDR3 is TGTGCCAGCAGCGCCAAACAGGGGACAGGGCGCACAGATACGCAGTATTTT. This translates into CASSAKQGTGRTDTQYF.

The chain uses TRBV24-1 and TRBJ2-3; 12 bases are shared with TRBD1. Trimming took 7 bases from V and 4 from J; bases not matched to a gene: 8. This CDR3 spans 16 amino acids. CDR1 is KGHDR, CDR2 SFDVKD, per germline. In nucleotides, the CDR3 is TGTGCCACCAGGGAAGCGGGACAGGGGGCCTCAGATACGCAGTATTTT. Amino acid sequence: CATREAGQGASDTQYF.

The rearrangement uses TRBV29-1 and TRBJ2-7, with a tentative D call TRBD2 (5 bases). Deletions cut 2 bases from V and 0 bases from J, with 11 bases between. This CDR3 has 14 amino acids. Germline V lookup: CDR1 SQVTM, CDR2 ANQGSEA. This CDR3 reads CSVERLGSSYEQYF. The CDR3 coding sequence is TGCAGCGTTGAACGATTAGGGAGCTCCTACGAGCAGTACTTC.

The CDR3 nucleotides are TGTGCCATCAGTACCGGGCTGAATAATCAGCCCCAGCATTTT. This codes for CAISTGLNNQPQHF. V is TRBV10-3 and J is TRBJ1-5; D is unclear. The V end was cut by 5 bases, the J end by 4 bases, with 12 bases between. Germline CDR1 ENHRY, CDR2 SYGVKD. The CDR3 has 14 amino acids.

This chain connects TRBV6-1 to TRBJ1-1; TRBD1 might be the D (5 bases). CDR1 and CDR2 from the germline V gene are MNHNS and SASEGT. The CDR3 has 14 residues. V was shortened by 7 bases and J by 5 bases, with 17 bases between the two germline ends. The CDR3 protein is CASMRGARETEAFF. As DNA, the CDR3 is TGTGCCAGCATGCGCGGGGCGAGGGAGACTGAAGCTTTCTTT.

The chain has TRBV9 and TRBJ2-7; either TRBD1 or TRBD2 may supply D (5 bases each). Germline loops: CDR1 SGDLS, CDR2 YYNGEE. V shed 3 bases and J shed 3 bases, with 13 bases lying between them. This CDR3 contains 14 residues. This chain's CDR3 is CASSAGPTHYEQYF. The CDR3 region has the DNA TGTGCCAGCAGCGCGGGACCTACTCACTACGAGCAGTACTTC.

The CDR3 coding sequence is TGCGCCAGCAGCCAAGATGGGCTAGCGCAGTACTTC. The encoded protein is CASSQDGLAQYF. This chain joins TRBV4-3 and TRBJ2-4, with D tentatively TRBD2 (6 bases). The CDR3 loop spans 12 amino acids. With 0 bases removed from V and 13 bases from J, the gap between germline ends came to 10 bases. Germline-derived CDR1 and CDR2 are LGHNA and YSLEER.

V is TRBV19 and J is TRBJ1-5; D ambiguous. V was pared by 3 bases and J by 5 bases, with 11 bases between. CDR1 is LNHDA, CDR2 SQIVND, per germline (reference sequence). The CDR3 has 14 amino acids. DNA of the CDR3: TGTGCCAGTAGTATCGAGTACGGGTATCAGCCCCAGCATTTT. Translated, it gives CASSIEYGYQPQHF.

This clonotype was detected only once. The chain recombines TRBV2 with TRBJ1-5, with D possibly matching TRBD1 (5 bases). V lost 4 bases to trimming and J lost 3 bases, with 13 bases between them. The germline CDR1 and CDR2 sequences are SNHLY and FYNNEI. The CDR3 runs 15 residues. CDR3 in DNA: TGTGCCAGCAGTGGCAGGGACCTCCCCAATCAGCCCCAGCATTTT. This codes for CASSGRDLPNQPQHF.

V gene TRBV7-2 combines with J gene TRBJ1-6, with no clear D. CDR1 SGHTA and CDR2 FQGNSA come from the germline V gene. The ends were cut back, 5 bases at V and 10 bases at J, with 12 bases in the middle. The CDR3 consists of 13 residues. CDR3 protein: CASSPVRLSPLHF. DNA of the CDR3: TGTGCCAGCAGCCCCGTCAGGCTCTCACCCCTCCACTTT. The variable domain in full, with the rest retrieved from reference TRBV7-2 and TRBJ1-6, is GAGVSQSPSNKVTEKGKDVELRCDPISGHTALYWYRQSLGQGLEFLIYFQGNSAPDKSGLPSDRFSAERTGGSVSTLTIQRTQQEDSAVYLCASSPVRLSPLHFGNGTRLTVT.

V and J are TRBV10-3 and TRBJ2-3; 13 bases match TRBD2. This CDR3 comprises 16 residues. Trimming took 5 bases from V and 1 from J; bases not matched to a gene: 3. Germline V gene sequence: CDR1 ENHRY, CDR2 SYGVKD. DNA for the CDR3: TGTGCCATCAGTAGACTAGCGGGGGGACGCACAGATACGCAGTATTTT. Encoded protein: CAISRLAGGRTDTQYF.

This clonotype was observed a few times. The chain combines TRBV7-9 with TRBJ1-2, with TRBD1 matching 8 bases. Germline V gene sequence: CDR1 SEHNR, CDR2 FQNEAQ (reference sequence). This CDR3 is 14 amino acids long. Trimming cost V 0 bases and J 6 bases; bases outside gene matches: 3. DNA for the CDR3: TGTGCCAGCAGCTTAGCGGACAGGGACCATGGCTACACCTTC. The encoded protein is CASSLADRDHGYTF.

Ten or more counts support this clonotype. The CDR3, as DNA: TGTGCCAGCAGTGATATGGCTCCTGGCGAGCAGTACTTC. Translation: CASSDMAPGEQYF. The chain carries TRBV2 and TRBJ2-7; D remains unclear. The germline gives CDR1 SNHLY, CDR2 FYNNEI. V lost 3 bases and J lost 6, with 12 bases in between. The CDR3 covers 13 residues.

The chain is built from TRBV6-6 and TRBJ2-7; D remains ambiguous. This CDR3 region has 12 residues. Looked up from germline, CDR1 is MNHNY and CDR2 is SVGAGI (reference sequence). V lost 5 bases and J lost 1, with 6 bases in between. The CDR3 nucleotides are TGTGCCAGCAGTAAACCGTCCTACGAGCAGTACTTC. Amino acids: CASSKPSYEQYF.

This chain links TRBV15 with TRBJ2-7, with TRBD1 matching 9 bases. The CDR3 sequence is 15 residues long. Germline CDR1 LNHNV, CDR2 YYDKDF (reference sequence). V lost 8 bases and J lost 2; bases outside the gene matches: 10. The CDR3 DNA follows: TGTGCCACCTCCCAGGGTGGGACAGGGACCTACGAGCAGTACTTC. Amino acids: CATSQGGTGTYEQYF.

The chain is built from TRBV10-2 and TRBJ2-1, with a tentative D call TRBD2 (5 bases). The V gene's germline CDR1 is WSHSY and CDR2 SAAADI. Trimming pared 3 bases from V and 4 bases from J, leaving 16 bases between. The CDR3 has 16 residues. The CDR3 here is CASSDDYRTSYNEQFF. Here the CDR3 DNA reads TGCGCCAGCAGTGACGACTATAGGACTTCTTACAATGAGCAGTTCTTC.

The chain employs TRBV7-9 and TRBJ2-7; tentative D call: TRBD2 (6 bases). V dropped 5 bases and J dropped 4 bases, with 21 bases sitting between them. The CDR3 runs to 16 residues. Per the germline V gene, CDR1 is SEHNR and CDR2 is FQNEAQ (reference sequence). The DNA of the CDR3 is TGTGCCAGCAGCATGCCAAGGGGACTTAGCGAGTACGAGCAGTACTTC. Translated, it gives CASSMPRGLSEYEQYF.

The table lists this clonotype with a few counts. The CDR3 nucleotides are TGTGCCAGCAGCTTACAGATGGGGGAAGCTTTCTTT. Translation: CASSLQMGEAFF. The V gene is TRBV7-3, the J gene TRBJ1-1; no reliable D call. Looked up from germline, CDR1 is SGHTA and CDR2 is FQGTGA. The CDR3 is 12 amino acids. The ends were cut back, 2 bases at V and 8 bases at J, with 9 bases in the middle.

The CDR3 protein is CASSLDVLTGELFF. Here the CDR3 DNA reads TGTGCCAGCAGCTTAGACGTCCTAACCGGGGAGCTGTTTTTT. The gene calls are TRBV7-9 and TRBJ2-2; D unresolved. With 1 base removed from V and 5 bases from J, the gap between germline ends came to 8 bases. Germline V gene lookup returns CDR1 SEHNR and CDR2 FQNEAQ (reference sequence). The CDR3 contains 14 residues.